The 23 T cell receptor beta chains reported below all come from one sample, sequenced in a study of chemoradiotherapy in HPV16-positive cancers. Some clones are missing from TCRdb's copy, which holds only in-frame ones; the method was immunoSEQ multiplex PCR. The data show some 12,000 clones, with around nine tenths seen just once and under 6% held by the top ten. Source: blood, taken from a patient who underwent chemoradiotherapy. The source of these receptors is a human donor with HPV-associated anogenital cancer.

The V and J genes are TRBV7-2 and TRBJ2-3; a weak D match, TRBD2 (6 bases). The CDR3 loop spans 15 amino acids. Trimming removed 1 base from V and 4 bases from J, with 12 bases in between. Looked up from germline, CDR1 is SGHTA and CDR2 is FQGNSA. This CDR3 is CASSLEGGEADTQYF. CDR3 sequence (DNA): TGTGCCAGCAGCTTAGAGGGCGGGGAGGCAGATACGCAGTATTTT.

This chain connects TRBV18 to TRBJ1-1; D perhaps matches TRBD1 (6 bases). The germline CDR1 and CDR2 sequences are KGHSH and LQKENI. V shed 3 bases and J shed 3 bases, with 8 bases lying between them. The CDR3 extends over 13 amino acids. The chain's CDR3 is CASSPKGDTEAFF. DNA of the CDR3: TGTGCCAGCTCACCCAAGGGGGACACTGAAGCTTTCTTT.

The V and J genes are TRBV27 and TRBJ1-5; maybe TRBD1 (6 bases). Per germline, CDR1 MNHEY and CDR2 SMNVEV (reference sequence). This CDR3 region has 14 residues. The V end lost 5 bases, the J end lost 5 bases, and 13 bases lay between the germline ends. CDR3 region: CASSIRGGHQPQHF. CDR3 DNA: TGTGCCAGCAGTATACGGGGGGGGCATCAGCCCCAGCATTTT.

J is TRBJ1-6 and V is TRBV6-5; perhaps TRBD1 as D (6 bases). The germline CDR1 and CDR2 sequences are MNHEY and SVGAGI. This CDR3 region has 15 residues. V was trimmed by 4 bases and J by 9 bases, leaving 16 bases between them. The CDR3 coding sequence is TGTGCCAGCAGTTTAGGGGGTGGCAGCGGTTCACCCCTCCACTTT. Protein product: CASSLGGGSGSPLHF.

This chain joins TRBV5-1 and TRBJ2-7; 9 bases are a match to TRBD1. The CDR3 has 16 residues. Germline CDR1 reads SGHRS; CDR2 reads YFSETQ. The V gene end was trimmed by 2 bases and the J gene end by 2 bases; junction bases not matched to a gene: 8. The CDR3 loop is CASSFNTGTGPYEQYF. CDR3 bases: TGCGCCAGCAGCTTTAATACCGGGACAGGGCCCTACGAGCAGTACTTC. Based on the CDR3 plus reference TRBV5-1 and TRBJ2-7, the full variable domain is KAGVTQTPRYLIKTRGQQVTLSCSPISGHRSVSWYQQTPGQGLQFLFEYFSETQRNKGNFPGRFSGRQFSNSRSEMNVSTLELGDSALYLCASSFNTGTGPYEQYFGPGTRLTVT.

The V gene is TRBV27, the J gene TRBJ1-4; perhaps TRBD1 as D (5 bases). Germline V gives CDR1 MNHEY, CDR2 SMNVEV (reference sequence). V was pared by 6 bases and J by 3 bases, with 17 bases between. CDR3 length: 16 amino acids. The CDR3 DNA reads TGTGCCAGCAGCACCCTTTGGGGGGGACCTAATGAAAAACTGTTTTTT. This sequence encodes CASSTLWGGPNEKLFF.

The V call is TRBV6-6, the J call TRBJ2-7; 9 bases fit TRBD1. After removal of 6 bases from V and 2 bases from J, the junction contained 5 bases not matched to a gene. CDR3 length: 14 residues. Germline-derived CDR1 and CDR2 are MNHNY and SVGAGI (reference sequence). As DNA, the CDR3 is TGTGCCAGCAGATGGGGACAGGGAGCCTACGAGCAGTACTTC. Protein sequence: CASRWGQGAYEQYF.

This chain's CDR3 is CASRGETDTQYF. In DNA form, the CDR3 reads TGTGCCAGCAGAGGGGAGACAGATACGCAGTATTTT. The genes are TRBV7-3 and TRBJ2-3; perhaps D is TRBD1 or TRBD2 (5 bases each). The length of the CDR3 is 12 residues. The V and J ends lost 6 bases and 3 bases respectively, with 7 bases between them. From germline, CDR1 is SGHTA and CDR2 FQGTGA.

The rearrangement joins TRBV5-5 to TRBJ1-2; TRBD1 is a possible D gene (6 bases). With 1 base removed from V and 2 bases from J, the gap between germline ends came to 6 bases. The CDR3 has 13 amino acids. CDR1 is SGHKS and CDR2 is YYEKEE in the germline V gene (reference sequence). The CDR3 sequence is CASSLQGNYGYTF. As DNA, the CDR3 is TGTGCCAGCAGCTTGCAGGGGAACTATGGCTACACCTTC. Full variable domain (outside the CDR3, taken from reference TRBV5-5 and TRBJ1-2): DAGVTQSPTHLIKTRGQQVTLRCSPISGHKSVSWYQQVLGQGPQFIFQYYEKEERGRGNFPDRFSARQFPNYSSELNVNALLLGDSALYLCASSLQGNYGYTFGSGTRLTVV.

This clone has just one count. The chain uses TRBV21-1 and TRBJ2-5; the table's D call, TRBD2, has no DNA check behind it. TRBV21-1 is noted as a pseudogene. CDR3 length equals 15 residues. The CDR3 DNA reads TGTGCCAGCAGCAATGGCGGGGGGAGCCAAGAGACCCAGTACTTC. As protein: CASSNGGGSQETQYF.

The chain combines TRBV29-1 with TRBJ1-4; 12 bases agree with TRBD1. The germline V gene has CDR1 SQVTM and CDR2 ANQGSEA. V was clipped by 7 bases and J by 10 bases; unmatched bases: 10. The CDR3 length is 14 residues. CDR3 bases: TGCAGCGCCGGGGGGGGACAGGGGGCTGGAAAACTGTTTTTT. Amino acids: CSAGGGQGAGKLFF.

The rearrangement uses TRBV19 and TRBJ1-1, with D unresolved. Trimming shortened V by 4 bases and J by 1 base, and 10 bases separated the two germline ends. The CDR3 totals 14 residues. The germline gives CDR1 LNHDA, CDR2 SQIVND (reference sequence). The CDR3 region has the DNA TGTGCCAGTAGTACTCAATACGGGAACACTGAAGCTTTCTTT. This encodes CASSTQYGNTEAFF.

The CDR3 sequence: CASSPLSGGLGNIHEQFF. CDR3 sequence (DNA): TGTGCCAGCAGCCCCCTGAGCGGGGGTTTAGGGAATATTCATGAGCAGTTCTTC. The rearrangement joins TRBV7-9 to TRBJ2-1, with 8 bases aligning to TRBD2. CDR3 length: 18 residues. Germline assignment: CDR1 SEHNR and CDR2 FQNEAQ (reference sequence). Trimming removed 5 bases from V and 8 bases from J; junction bases left unmatched: 20.

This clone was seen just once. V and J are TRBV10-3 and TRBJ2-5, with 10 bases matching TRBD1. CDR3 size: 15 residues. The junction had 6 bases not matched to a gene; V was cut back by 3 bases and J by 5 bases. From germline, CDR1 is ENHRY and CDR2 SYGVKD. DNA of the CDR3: TGTGCCATCAGTGAAGGGACAGGGGACGGGGAGACCCAGTACTTC. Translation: CAISEGTGDGETQYF.

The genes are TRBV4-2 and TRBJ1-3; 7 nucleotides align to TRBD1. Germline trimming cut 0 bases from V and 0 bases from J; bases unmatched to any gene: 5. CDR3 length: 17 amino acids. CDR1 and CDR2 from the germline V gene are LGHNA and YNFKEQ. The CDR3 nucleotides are TGTGCCAGCAGCCAAGACCTCGACAGGGTCTCTGGAAACACCATATATTTT. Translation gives CASSQDLDRVSGNTIYF.

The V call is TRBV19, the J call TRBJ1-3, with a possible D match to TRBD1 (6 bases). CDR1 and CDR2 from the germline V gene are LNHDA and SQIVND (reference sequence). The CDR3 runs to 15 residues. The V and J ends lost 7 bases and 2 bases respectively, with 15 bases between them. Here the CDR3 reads CASKQSRGTGNTIYF. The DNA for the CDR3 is TGTGCCAGTAAACAAAGCAGGGGAACTGGAAACACCATATATTTT.

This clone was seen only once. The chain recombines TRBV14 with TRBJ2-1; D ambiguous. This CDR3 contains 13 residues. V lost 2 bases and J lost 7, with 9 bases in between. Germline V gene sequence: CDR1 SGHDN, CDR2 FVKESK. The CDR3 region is CASSQPHRNEQFF. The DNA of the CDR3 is TGTGCCAGCAGCCAACCCCACAGAAATGAGCAGTTCTTC.

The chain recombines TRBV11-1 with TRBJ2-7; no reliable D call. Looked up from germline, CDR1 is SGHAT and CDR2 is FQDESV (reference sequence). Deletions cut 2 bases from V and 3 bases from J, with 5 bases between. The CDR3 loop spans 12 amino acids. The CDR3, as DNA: TGTGCCAGCAGCTTAACAGACTACGAGCAGTACTTC. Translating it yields CASSLTDYEQYF.

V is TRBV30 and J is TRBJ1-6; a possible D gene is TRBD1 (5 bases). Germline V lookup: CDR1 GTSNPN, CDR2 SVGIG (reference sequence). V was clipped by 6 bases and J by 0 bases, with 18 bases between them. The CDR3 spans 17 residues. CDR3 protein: CACNPDMLSSYNSPLHF. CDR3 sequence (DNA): TGTGCCTGCAATCCGGACATGCTGAGCTCCTATAATTCACCCCTCCACTTT.

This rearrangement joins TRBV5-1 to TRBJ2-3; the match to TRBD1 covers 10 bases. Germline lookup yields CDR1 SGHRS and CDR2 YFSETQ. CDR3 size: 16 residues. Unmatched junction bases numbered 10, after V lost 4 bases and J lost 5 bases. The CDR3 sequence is CASSPPRGDRGDTQYF. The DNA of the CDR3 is TGCGCCAGCAGCCCACCCCGAGGGGACAGGGGAGATACGCAGTATTTT.

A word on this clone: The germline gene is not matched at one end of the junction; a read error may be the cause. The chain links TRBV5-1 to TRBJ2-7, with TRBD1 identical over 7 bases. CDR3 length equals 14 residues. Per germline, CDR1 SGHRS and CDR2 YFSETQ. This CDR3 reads CASSLDRTSYEQYF. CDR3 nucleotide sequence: TGCGCCAGCAGTTTGGACAGGACCTCCTACGAGCAGTACTTC.

The CDR3: CASNVNPGSEAFF. The CDR3 DNA follows: TGTGCCAGTAACGTCAACCCGGGATCTGAAGCTTTCTTT. This chain joins TRBV19 and TRBJ1-1; unclear D gene. This CDR3 is built from 13 residues. Germline CDR1 LNHDA, CDR2 SQIVND (reference sequence). V dropped 7 bases and J dropped 6 bases, with 15 bases sitting between them. Drawing the rest from reference TRBV19 and TRBJ1-1, the complete variable domain is DGGITQSPKYLFRKEGQNVTLSCEQNLNHDAMYWYRQDPGQGLRLIYYSQIVNDFQKGDIAEGYSVSREKKESFPLTVTSAQKNPTAFYLCASNVNPGSEAFFGQGTRLTVV.

CDR3 protein: CASSAGGTEAFF. The CDR3 coding sequence is TGTGCCAGCAGCGCCGGGGGCACTGAAGCTTTCTTT. This chain links TRBV14 with TRBJ1-1; D might be TRBD1 (5 bases). The CDR3 has 12 residues. In germline, CDR1 is SGHDN, CDR2 FVKESK. The V end was cut by 5 bases, the J end by 4 bases, with 8 bases between.